A selection of T cell receptor beta chains follows, all from one sample in a study of T-cell reconstitution after alpha-beta-depleted transplantation in children. TCRdb re-analysed the PCR reads in MiXCR, keeping a single row per CDR3 protein. The repertoire holds a few hundred thousand distinct CDR3 sequences, with roughly 13% as singletons. The sample was PBMCs, mostly from graft donor cells, taken 360 days after TCRalphabeta/CD19-depleted stem cell transplant. All receptors come from a male patient aged 10-17 years who had a stem cell transplant for acute myeloid leukemia, so the T cells may come from the graft donor. Both conserved end residues are part of each CDR3. The D gene is left open where the match is weak. The size entry is marked missing in some rows and otherwise reads once, few, many or a size class.

abundance | j_gene | d_gene | v_gene | CDR3nt | CDR3aa
few | TRBJ2-7 | . | TRBV28 | TGTGCCAGCAGTTTATGGGCCATGGGATCTTACGAGCAGTACTTC | CASSLWAMGSYEQYF
. | TRBJ2-2 | . | TRBV7-9 | TGTGCCAGCAGCTCCCCGGGACTGAACACCGGGGAGCTGTTTTTT | CASSSPGLNTGELFF
few | TRBJ2-5 | TRBD2 | TRBV6-2/TRBV6-3 | TGTGCCAGCAGTACACGCGGGAGTCGGGAGACCCAGTACTTC | CASSTRGSRETQYF
few | TRBJ2-5 | TRBD2 | TRBV5-1 | TGCGCCAGCAAGACCCCGGGAGGAGGGGAGACCCAGTACTTC | CASKTPGGGETQYF
. | TRBJ2-7 | . | TRBV28 | TGTGCCAGCAGTTCTACGGGAGTGGGGTTTGGGTACGAGCAGTACTTC | CASSSTGVGFGYEQYF
many | TRBJ2-1 | TRBD2 | TRBV20-1 | TGCAGTGCTAGGGCCGGGACTAGCGGAAAGTACAATGAGCAGTTCTTC | CSARAGTSGKYNEQFF
many | TRBJ2-7 | . | TRBV29-1 | TGCAGCGTTGTAGGGAAGAGCTCCTACGAGCAGTACTTC | CSVVGKSSYEQYF
. | TRBJ2-7 | TRBD1 | TRBV28 | TGTGCCAGCGGGACAGGGGCAGGGGAGCAGTACTTC | CASGTGAGEQYF
few | TRBJ2-4 | . | TRBV7-2 | TGTGCCAGCAGCTTACGGGCGGGGCCCATAGCCAAAAACATTCAGTACTTC | CASSLRAGPIAKNIQYF
. | TRBJ2-1 | . | TRBV5-1 | TGCGCCAGCAGCGGTCTAGTGGACAATGAGCAGTTCTTC | CASSGLVDNEQFF
few | TRBJ2-7 | . | TRBV20-1 | TGCAGTGCTAAAAGTACCCCCTTCTCCTACGAGCAGTACTTC | CSAKSTPFSYEQYF
many | TRBJ2-7 | . | TRBV5-5 | TGTGCCAGCAGCTTGAGCAGGACTTTCTACGAGCAGTACTTC | CASSLSRTFYEQYF
many | TRBJ2-2 | . | TRBV30 | TGTGCCTGGGGACGGAACACCGGGGAGCTGTTTTTT | CAWGRNTGELFF
many | TRBJ2-4 | . | TRBV3-1 | TGTGCCAGCAGCCTCAGGGCTGTTAAAAACATTCAGTACTTC | CASSLRAVKNIQYF
. | TRBJ1-2 | . | TRBV20-1 | TGCAGTGCCACAACTCCCCAAAGGCAAGCTAACTATGGCTACACCTTC | CSATTPQRQANYGYTF
. | TRBJ2-7 | TRBD1 | TRBV5-1 | TGCGCCAGCAGCTTGGCCGGGGGACAGGGCTCCTACGAGCAGTACTTC | CASSLAGGQGSYEQYF
many | TRBJ2-7 | . | TRBV18 | TGTGCCAGCTCACTTTATGACCCCGCATACGAGCAGTACTTC | CASSLYDPAYEQYF
. | TRBJ2-1 | . | TRBV18 | TGTGCCAGCTCACCACCCAGGAACCGTCATGGGCCGATCGATGAGCAGTTCTTC | CASSPPRNRHGPIDEQFF
. | TRBJ2-7 | . | TRBV7-2 | TGTGCCAGCAGCAGGGTCGGGAGCGAGCAGTACTTC | CASSRVGSEQYF
. | TRBJ1-4 | TRBD1 | TRBV12-3/TRBV12-4 | TGTGCCAGCAGTGACAGGGGGGGACCAACTAATGAAAAACTGTTTTTT | CASSDRGGPTNEKLFF
many | TRBJ2-1 | TRBD2 | TRBV5-1 | TGCGCCAGCAGCTTACTAGCGGGATCCCCTGAGCAGTTCTTC | CASSLLAGSPEQFF
. | TRBJ2-5 | TRBD1 | TRBV28 | TGTGCCAGCAGTTTTCCCCCGGGACAGGGGGTACAAGAGACCCAGTACTTC | CASSFPPGQGVQETQYF
many | TRBJ2-1 | . | TRBV28 | TGTGCCAGCAGTCTAAGTTCAGGGGATCCCCTCTACAATGAGCAGTTCTTC | CASSLSSGDPLYNEQFF
few | TRBJ2-5 | TRBD2 | TRBV4-2 | TGTGCCAGCAGCCAAGATAGTAGCGGGCATCAAGAGACCCAGTACTTC | CASSQDSSGHQETQYF
. | TRBJ2-7 | TRBD2 | TRBV12-3/TRBV12-4 | TGTGCCATCTGTTTAGCGCTAAGGGGACTAGCGAGGACCTCCTACGAGCAGTACTTC | CAICLALRGLARTSYEQYF
. | TRBJ2-1 | TRBD2 | TRBV6-5 | TGTGCCAGCAGTTACAAGGCGGGAGGGCCGTACAATGATCAGTTCTTC | CASSYKAGGPYNDQFF
. | TRBJ1-1 | . | TRBV20-1 | TGCAGTGCTAGGGCCGGGACAACCAACACTGAAGCTTTCTTT | CSARAGTTNTEAFF
few | TRBJ2-7 | TRBD2 | TRBV4-3 | TGCGCCAGCAGCCCCAGCCCCAGCGGGAGGGGATACGAGCAGTACTTC | CASSPSPSGRGYEQYF
few | TRBJ2-5 | TRBD2 | TRBV2 | TGTGCCAGCAGTGAAGTACTAGCGGGCCAAGAGACCCAGTACTTC | CASSEVLAGQETQYF
few | TRBJ2-1 | . | TRBV9 | TGTGCCAGCAGCGTGGGGGTTTTCAATGAGCAGTTCTTC | CASSVGVFNEQFF
few | TRBJ1-4 | TRBD1 | TRBV29-1 | TGCAGCGTTTATTCAACAGGGGGCCCTAATGAAAAACTGTTTTTT | CSVYSTGGPNEKLFF
many | TRBJ2-5 | . | TRBV7-3 | TGTGCCAGCAGCCCTAACAGGGCCTGGGGAGAGACCCAGTACTTC | CASSPNRAWGETQYF
few | TRBJ2-3 | TRBD1 | TRBV5-6 | TGTGCCAGCAGCTTGGCCGGACAGGGGGCATATACGCAGTATTTT | CASSLAGQGAYTQYF
many | TRBJ2-7 | . | TRBV6-1 | TGTGCCAGCAGGGGACGTGTGGGGCCCTCCTACGAGCAGTACTTC | CASRGRVGPSYEQYF
many | TRBJ2-7 | . | TRBV28 | TGTGCCAGCAGTTTATCTGGGTACCCCTACGAGCAGTACTTC | CASSLSGYPYEQYF
few | TRBJ2-7 | . | TRBV5-6 | TGTGCCAGCAGCTCCAGGGACGGGGCCTACGAGCAGTACTTC | CASSSRDGAYEQYF
. | TRBJ2-2 | . | TRBV5-1 | TGCGCCAGCAGCCTCCTTCGGGAACGGGAAACCGGGGAGCTGTTTTTT | CASSLLRERETGELFF
. | TRBJ2-7 | TRBD1 | TRBV20-1 | TGCAGTCCGGACAGGGGTGGCTACGAGCAGTACTTC | CSPDRGGYEQYF
many | TRBJ2-1 | . | TRBV28 | TGTGCCAGCAGCCTACGACGGTGGGACAATGAGCAGTTCTTC | CASSLRRWDNEQFF
few | TRBJ2-7 | . | TRBV7-2 | TGTGCCAGCAGTTACCGTGAGGATATCGGATACTACGAGCAGTACTTC | CASSYREDIGYYEQYF
few | TRBJ1-1 | TRBD1 | TRBV10-3 | TGTGCCATCAGTGAGTCTGGACAGGCGGCCCATGGGACTGAAGCTTTCTTT | CAISESGQAAHGTEAFF
few | TRBJ2-5 | . | TRBV7-9 | TGTGCCAGCAGCTCCTTATACGCGCGAGAGACCCAGTACTTC | CASSSLYARETQYF
few | TRBJ2-7 | TRBD2 | TRBV18 | TGTGCCAGCTCACCAGTCGAGGGAGGGCTCGGCTACGAGCAGTACTTC | CASSPVEGGLGYEQYF
few | TRBJ1-1 | . | TRBV20-1 | TGCAGTGCTCACAGAGTTATCACTGAAGCTTTCTTT | CSAHRVITEAFF
. | TRBJ2-7 | TRBD2 | TRBV6-5 | TGTGCCAGCAGTTACTCATCTTTCCCAGCTAGCGGGGAGTACGAGCAGTACTTC | CASSYSSFPASGEYEQYF
few | TRBJ2-3 | TRBD2 | TRBV9 | TGTGCCAGCAGCGTAGCTACTGCGGGAGGGCCGGGGACAGATACGCAGTATTTT | CASSVATAGGPGTDTQYF
. | TRBJ1-1 | . | TRBV4-1 | TGCGCCAGCAGCCAAGTCCCGTTCCTGAAACCTAAACCTATGAACACTGAAGCTTTCTTT | CASSQVPFLKPKPMNTEAFF
few | TRBJ2-3 | . | TRBV6-1 | TGTGCCAGCAGTGAACCGGGGGCCGGAGATACGCAGTATTTT | CASSEPGAGDTQYF
many | TRBJ2-1 | TRBD2 | TRBV7-3 | TGTGCCAGCAGCTTCAGTCCGGGACTAGATAATGAGCAGTTCTTC | CASSFSPGLDNEQFF
few | TRBJ1-2 | . | TRBV29-1 | TGCAGCGTCTTCGTCCCGGGACATGATGGCTACACCTTC | CSVFVPGHDGYTF
many | TRBJ2-1 | TRBD2 | TRBV27 | TGTGCCAGCAGTCCGCTGATAGATACTAGCGGCCGGAGCTCCTACAATGAGCAGTTCTTC | CASSPLIDTSGRSSYNEQFF
few | TRBJ2-1 | TRBD2 | TRBV9 | TGTGCCAGCAGCGTAGGGACTAGCGGGAGGGGGTTGGAGCAGTTCTTC | CASSVGTSGRGLEQFF
many | TRBJ2-2 | TRBD1 | TRBV7-8 | TGTGCCAGCAGCTTATTGTCGGGACAGGGGGCCACCGGGGAGCTGTTTTTT | CASSLLSGQGATGELFF
. | TRBJ2-1 | . | TRBV27 | TGTGCCAGCAGTTTTAGACGGGAGTGGGGAAATGAGCAGTTCTTC | CASSFRREWGNEQFF